This T cell receptor beta chain was observed in a study of T cells in pancreatic ductal adenocarcinoma. The ends lost 5 bases at V and 2 bases at J; junction bases unmatched: 4. In germline, CDR1 is SGHNT, CDR2 YYREEE (reference sequence). The CDR3 runs to 13 residues. Points on this clone: Its specificity is not known.

The selected patients with pancreatic ductal adenocarcinoma had surgery but no neoadjuvant therapy. Only in-frame clones appear in the TCRdb table, and some are missing; sequencing was by immunoSEQ multiplex PCR. This sample has over 15,000 clones, with about 88% found just once. Study results and caveats: Tumors hold more CD45RO+ effector T cells, which may bias toward lower diversity. This surgical cohort overrepresents the minority presenting with early-stage disease. Tumor samples had fewer productive templates and approximately 8-fold fewer unique clonotypes than blood. Tumor and blood clonality did not differ significantly, about 0.11 versus 0.072.

The J gene is TRBJ2-7, the V gene TRBV5-4, with 7 bases matching TRBD1. The source is a human donor with pancreatic ductal adenocarcinoma. The sequenced material came from PBMCs. CDR3 in amino acids: CASRRQGTYEQYF. CDR3 bases: TGTGCCAGCAGGCGACAGGGTACCTACGAGCAGTACTTC.